These 28 T cell receptor beta chains originate from one sample sequenced in a study of T-cell reconstitution after alpha-beta-depleted transplantation in children (dated by TCRdb to about 2016). The library was made by PCR. The run used an Illumina HiSeq 2500. TCR libraries were prepared with molecular barcoding, using unique molecular identifiers to normalize TCRbeta repertoire quantification. TCRdb ran its own pipeline on the public reads, namely fastp trimming at Q25 and MiXCR clone calling, and kept in-frame beta chains. Rows are unified per CDR3 protein, each entry keeping the most common DNA and genes. The sample yields 150,000 to 200,000 distinct CDR3 sequences; roughly 6.8% were counted once. 3% to 3.5% of the sample rests with the top ten. The starting material was PBMCs from the stem cell graft donor, obtained from the stem cell graft. The receptor source for this set is a human donor who donated a stem cell graft to a child with Wiskott-Aldrich syndrome.

This clonotype was picked up one time. A clone one base away is much larger, so this may be a read error. The chain recombines TRBV12-3 or TRBV12-4 with TRBJ2-7; D gene ambiguous. This CDR3 comprises 11 residues. The CDR3 sequence: CANSLMDEQYF. In DNA, the CDR3 is TGTGCCAACAGTTTAATGGACGAGCAGTACTTC.

The sample holds many counts of this clonotype. The V gene is TRBV12-3 or TRBV12-4, the J gene TRBJ1-1; a possible D gene is TRBD1 (6 bases). The CDR3 contains 13 residues. The V gene lost 6 bases and the J gene lost 2 bases, with 10 bases spanning the gap. The CDR3 sequence is CASREQGNTEAFF. CDR3 nucleotide sequence: TGTGCCAGCAGGGAACAGGGTAACACTGAAGCTTTCTTT.

This clonotype was detected many times. CDR3 amino acids: CASSLRSGRANEQFF. DNA of the CDR3: TGTGCCAGCAGCTTGAGGTCCGGGAGGGCAAATGAGCAGTTCTTC. V is TRBV5-6 and J is TRBJ2-1, with TRBD2 matching 8 bases. Unmatched junction bases numbered 7, after V lost 1 base and J lost 7 bases. The CDR3 sequence is 15 residues long. Germline-derived CDR1 and CDR2 are SGHDT and YYEEEE. The variable domain in full, completed from reference TRBV5-6 and TRBJ2-1, reads DAGVTQSPTHLIKTRGQQVTLRCSPKSGHDTVSWYQQALGQGPQFIFQYYEEEERQRGNFPDRFSGHQFPNYSSELNVNALLLGDSALYLCASSLRSGRANEQFFGPGTRLTVL.

This clonotype was counted ten times or more. The gene calls are TRBV5-1 and TRBJ2-7; D tentatively fits TRBD1 or TRBD2 (5 bases each). This CDR3 has 14 amino acids. Germline CDR1 SGHRS, CDR2 YFSETQ. V was shortened by 3 bases and J by 1 base, with 11 bases between the two germline ends. The CDR3 protein is CASSYRGLSYEQYF. The CDR3 DNA reads as TGCGCCAGCAGCTACCGGGGCCTTTCCTACGAGCAGTACTTC.

In this sample, this clonotype turned up many times. V usage is TRBV5-1 and J usage is TRBJ2-7; D possibly matches TRBD1 or TRBD2 (5 bases each). The CDR3 is 16 amino acids. The ends were cut back, 4 bases at V and 0 bases at J, with 17 bases in the middle. Germline V gene sequence: CDR1 SGHRS, CDR2 YFSETQ. CDR3 protein: CASSPLASGASYEQYF. CDR3 coding DNA: TGCGCCAGCAGCCCTCTAGCATCCGGGGCCTCCTACGAGCAGTACTTC.

There are many counts of this clonotype. The V and J genes are TRBV24-1 and TRBJ2-2; weak D call: TRBD1 (5 bases). Germline V gene data show CDR1 as KGHDR and CDR2 as SFDVKD. This CDR3 spans 15 amino acids. The V end lost 4 bases, the J end lost 0 bases, and 8 bases lay between the germline ends. The CDR3 sequence: CATSDATANTGELFF. CDR3 nucleotide sequence: TGTGCCACCAGTGACGCGACAGCGAACACCGGGGAGCTGTTTTTT.

This clonotype was seen more than once but under ten times. The chain carries TRBV19 and TRBJ2-7, with 8 positions matching TRBD1. Germline V lookup: CDR1 LNHDA, CDR2 SQIVND (reference sequence). The trim removed 7 bases at V and 3 bases at J, leaving 2 bases unmatched. The length of the CDR3 is 12 residues. The DNA for the CDR3 is TGTGCCAGTACAGGGGGCGGCTACGAGCAGTACTTC. As protein: CASTGGGYEQYF.

CDR3 amino acids: CATSRGGGEKLFF. CDR3 nucleotide sequence: TGTGCCACCAGCAGAGGCGGGGGTGAAAAACTGTTTTTT. This chain connects TRBV15 to TRBJ1-4, with D possibly TRBD1 on 5 matching bases. This CDR3 comprises 13 residues. Deletions cut 1 base from V and 7 bases from J, with 7 bases between. Germline CDR1 is LNHNV and CDR2 is YYDKDF (reference sequence).

This clonotype was detected many times. This chain uses TRBV3-1 with TRBJ2-7; TRBD2 might be the D (6 bases). The CDR3 totals 12 residues. V lost 1 base to trimming and J lost 13 bases, with 14 bases between them. Per germline, CDR1 LGHDT and CDR2 YNNKEL (reference sequence). CDR3 region: CASSQVEGTPYF. The CDR3 coding sequence is TGTGCCAGCAGCCAAGTTGAGGGGACTCCCTACTTC.

For this clonotype: It may be a read error: a sequence one base away is much more abundant. V usage is TRBV24-1 and J usage is TRBJ2-1; TRBD1 matches 7 bases. The CDR3 extends over 16 amino acids. Germline CDR1 KGHDR, CDR2 SFDVKD. The CDR3 here is CATSDPGQSSYNGQFF. The DNA for the CDR3 is TGTGCCACCAGTGATCCGGGACAGAGCTCCTACAATGGGCAGTTCTTC.

This clonotype was observed many times. The CDR3: CASGQWDNQPQHF. The CDR3 DNA sequence: TGTGCCAGCGGCCAATGGGACAATCAGCCCCAGCATTTT. The rearrangement joins TRBV27 to TRBJ1-5, with no clear D. The CDR3 totals 13 residues. The V gene's germline CDR1 is MNHEY and CDR2 SMNVEV (reference sequence). V gave up 8 bases and J gave up 3 bases, with 11 bases separating them.

This clonotype was seen ten or more times. The chain uses TRBV15 and TRBJ2-1, with TRBD1 matching over 9 bases. V trimming: 7 bases; J trimming: 8 bases; junction bases outside the gene matches: 9. Germline CDR1 is LNHNV and CDR2 is YYDKDF (reference sequence). This CDR3 has 14 residues. The CDR3 DNA is TGTGCCACCACCCGGGACAGGGACGTTCATGAGCAGTTCTTC. Translated: CATTRDRDVHEQFF. The whole variable domain, filled in from reference TRBV15 and TRBJ2-1, reads DAMVIQNPRYQVTQFGKPVTLSCSQTLNHNVMYWYQQKSSQAPKLLFHYYDKDFNNEADTPDNFQSRRPNTSFCFLDIRSPGLGDTAMYLCATTRDRDVHEQFFGPGTRLTVL.

At least ten counts were recorded for this clonotype. The chain carries TRBV29-1 and TRBJ2-7, with D possibly matching TRBD2 (6 bases). There are 13 residues in the CDR3. Between the trimmed V and J ends, which lost 1 base and 5 bases, there was a span of 12 bases. Germline CDR1 is SQVTM and CDR2 is ANQGSEA. The CDR3 DNA reads TGCAGCGTTGAAGCGGGAGTAGGGAACGAGCAGTACTTC. It translates to CSVEAGVGNEQYF.

This clonotype was observed a handful of times. The chain uses TRBV5-1 and TRBJ2-1; D is unresolved. This CDR3 is 15 amino acids long. The germline V and J ends were trimmed by 0 bases and 8 bases, with 15 bases remaining between them. Germline V CDR1 and CDR2: SGHRS, YFSETQ. CDR3 coding DNA: TGCGCCAGCAGCTTGGCCGGCCATCCAAGCGATGAGCAGTTCTTC. Amino acid sequence: CASSLAGHPSDEQFF. Variable domain in full (rest from reference TRBV5-1 and TRBJ2-1): KAGVTQTPRYLIKTRGQQVTLSCSPISGHRSVSWYQQTPGQGLQFLFEYFSETQRNKGNFPGRFSGRQFSNSRSEMNVSTLELGDSALYLCASSLAGHPSDEQFFGPGTRLTVL.

This clonotype has a single count. This clone may be a read error of a much larger clone one base away. This rearrangement joins TRBV12-3 or TRBV12-4 to TRBJ2-7; 9 bases match TRBD1. This CDR3 comprises 14 residues. CDR3 region: CASSWTGDLHERYF. The DNA for the CDR3 is TGTGCCAGCAGCTGGACAGGGGACCTGCACGAGCGGTACTTC.

The table lists this clonotype with many counts. This chain links TRBV7-9 with TRBJ2-1; perhaps D is TRBD1 or TRBD2 (7 bases each). V was cut by 3 bases and J by 2 bases, with 11 bases left in between. Germline V lookup: CDR1 SEHNR, CDR2 FQNEAQ (reference sequence). CDR3 length: 15 amino acids. The CDR3 region has the DNA TGTGCCAGCAGCTTGGGAGGGGGCACCTACAATGAGCAGTTCTTC. It yields the protein CASSLGGGTYNEQFF.

At least ten counts were recorded for this clonotype. CDR3 in DNA: TGTGCCAGCAGTTTGATCGTCGATCAGCCCCAGCATTTT. Its protein is CASSLIVDQPQHF. The rearrangement joins TRBV12-3 or TRBV12-4 to TRBJ1-5; D gene unclear. With 3 bases removed from V and 5 bases from J, the gap between germline ends came to 8 bases. This CDR3 contains 13 residues.

This clonotype was recorded a few times. The chain couples TRBV5-8 to TRBJ1-2; TRBD1 matches at 10 bases. This CDR3 spans 16 amino acids. The germline CDR1 and CDR2 sequences are SGHTS and YDEGEE. V dropped 4 bases and J dropped 8; count of bases not matched to a gene: 14. CDR3 residues: CASSGGTGDAWRGYTF. The CDR3 DNA reads TGTGCCAGCAGCGGAGGGACAGGGGATGCGTGGAGGGGCTACACCTTC.

This clonotype was recorded at least ten times. The chain joins TRBV27 to TRBJ1-2; tentatively, D is TRBD1 (5 bases). This CDR3 has 13 residues. The V gene lost 6 bases and the J gene lost 2 bases, with 10 bases spanning the gap. Per germline, CDR1 MNHEY and CDR2 SMNVEV (reference sequence). The CDR3 sequence is CASSPGRNYGYTF. DNA of the CDR3: TGTGCCAGCAGCCCGGGACGGAACTATGGCTACACCTTC.

This clonotype was seen at least ten times. J is TRBJ2-5 and V is TRBV6-1, with TRBD1 matching over 8 bases. Germline CDR1 MNHNS, CDR2 SASEGT. The CDR3 extends over 17 amino acids. The ends lost 6 bases at V and 4 bases at J; junction bases unmatched: 16. The CDR3, as DNA: TGTGCCAGCAGGCAACCGGGGACAGGAGGTTTCCGAGAGACCCAGTACTTC. It translates to CASRQPGTGGFRETQYF.

This clonotype was found a few times. This sequence joins TRBV5-1 and TRBJ2-3, with 7 positions matching TRBD1. Germline lookup yields CDR1 SGHRS and CDR2 YFSETQ. The CDR3 consists of 14 residues. Trimming removed 1 base from V and 5 bases from J; junction bases left unmatched: 4. The chain's CDR3 is CASSLIQGVDTQYF. DNA for the CDR3: TGCGCCAGCAGCTTGATTCAGGGGGTAGATACGCAGTATTTT.

This clonotype has ten or more counts. This chain connects TRBV20-1 to TRBJ2-3; D not resolved. V lost 3 bases and J lost 2, with 6 bases in between. This CDR3 spans 12 amino acids. CDR1 and CDR2 from the germline V gene are DFQATT and SNEGSKA (reference sequence). This chain's CDR3 is CSARWNTDTQYF. CDR3 bases: TGCAGTGCTAGGTGGAACACAGATACGCAGTATTTT.

The chain uses TRBV3-1 and TRBJ2-2, with 7 bases that match TRBD1. The CDR3 extends over 18 amino acids. The V and J ends lost 2 bases and 0 bases, in that order; junction bases with no gene match: 9. Per the germline V gene, CDR1 is LGHDT and CDR2 is YNNKEL (reference sequence). The CDR3, as DNA: TGTGCCAGCAGCCAATGGGCAGGGGGAGTTACGAACACCGGGGAGCTGTTTTTT. Translated: CASSQWAGGVTNTGELFF.

This clonotype turned up a few times. This CDR3 reads CASSLGLAGGLWGLNEQFF. CDR3 coding DNA: TGTGCCAGCAGCTTAGGACTAGCGGGAGGTTTGTGGGGGCTCAATGAGCAGTTCTTC. V gene TRBV11-2 combines with J gene TRBJ2-1, with 13 bases matching TRBD2. The junction had 12 bases not matched to a gene; V was cut back by 1 base and J by 6 bases. The CDR3 is 19 amino acids. CDR1 and CDR2 (germline): SGHAT, FQNNGV.

In DNA, the CDR3 is TGTGCCAGCAGTCCAGGCTACCTCAACCCCACCTACGAGCAGTACTTC. It yields the protein CASSPGYLNPTYEQYF. The chain joins TRBV28 to TRBJ2-7; no reliable D call. Trimming cost V 5 bases and J 2 bases, with 19 bases left between them. CDR1 MDHEN and CDR2 SYDVKM come from the germline V gene. The CDR3 totals 16 residues.

This clonotype has at least ten counts. V and J are TRBV11-2 and TRBJ2-1, with TRBD1 identical over 12 bases. V shed 4 bases, J shed 9 bases, and the junction held 10 bases outside the gene matches. The CDR3 runs 16 residues. The germline CDR1 and CDR2 sequences are SGHAT and FQNNGV. CDR3: CASSSPSGTGGIEQFF. In DNA, the CDR3 is TGTGCCAGCAGCTCGCCCTCGGGGACAGGGGGCATTGAGCAGTTCTTC.

The sample holds a few counts of this clonotype. This chain joins TRBV3-1 and TRBJ2-5; 7 bases agree with TRBD2. CDR1 and CDR2 from the germline V gene are LGHDT and YNNKEL (reference sequence). The CDR3 has 15 residues. V was pared by 4 bases and J by 5 bases, with 10 bases of the junction left unmatched. The CDR3 sequence: CASSRLAAPRETQYF. The CDR3 DNA reads TGTGCCAGCAGCCGTCTAGCGGCGCCGCGGGAGACCCAGTACTTC.

This clonotype was picked up many times. The gene calls are TRBV20-1 and TRBJ2-3; the D gene is possibly TRBD2 (6 bases). V was clipped by 5 bases and J by 3 bases, with 21 bases between them. Germline CDR1 is DFQATT and CDR2 is SNEGSKA (reference sequence). The CDR3 contains 16 residues. This CDR3 reads CSAQPKLAANTDTQYF. The CDR3 DNA sequence: TGCAGTGCTCAACCTAAACTAGCTGCGAATACAGATACGCAGTATTTT.